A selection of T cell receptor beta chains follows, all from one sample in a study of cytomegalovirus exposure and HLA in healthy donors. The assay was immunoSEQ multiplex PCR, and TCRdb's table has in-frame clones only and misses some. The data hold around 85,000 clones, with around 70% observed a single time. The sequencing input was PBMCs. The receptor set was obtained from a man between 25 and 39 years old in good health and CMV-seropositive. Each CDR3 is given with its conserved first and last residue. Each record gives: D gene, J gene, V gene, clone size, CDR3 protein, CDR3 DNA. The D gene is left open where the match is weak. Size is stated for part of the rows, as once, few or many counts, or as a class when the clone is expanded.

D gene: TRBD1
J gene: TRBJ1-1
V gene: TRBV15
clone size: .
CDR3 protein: CATSREWDRRNTEAFF
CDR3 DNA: TGTGCCACCAGCAGAGAATGGGACAGGAGGAACACTGAAGCTTTCTTT

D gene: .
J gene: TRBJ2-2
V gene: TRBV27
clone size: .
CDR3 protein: CASRATGFTGELFF
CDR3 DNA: TGTGCCAGCAGAGCTACAGGGTTCACCGGGGAGCTGTTTTTT

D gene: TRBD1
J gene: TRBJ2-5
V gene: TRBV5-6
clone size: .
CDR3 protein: CASSLGGTGGETQYF
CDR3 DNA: TGTGCCAGCAGCCTGGGTGGGACAGGGGGTGAGACCCAGTACTTC

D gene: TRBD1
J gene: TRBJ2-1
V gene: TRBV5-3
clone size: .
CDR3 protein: CARSAGQGVDNEQFF
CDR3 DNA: TGTGCCAGAAGCGCCGGACAGGGTGTCGACAATGAGCAGTTCTTC

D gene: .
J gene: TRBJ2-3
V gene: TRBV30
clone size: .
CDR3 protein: CAWGERAHTQYF
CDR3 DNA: TGTGCCTGGGGGGAGAGGGCACATACGCAGTATTTT

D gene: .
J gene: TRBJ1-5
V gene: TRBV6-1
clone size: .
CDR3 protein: CASSESRVVQPQHF
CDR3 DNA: TGTGCCAGCAGTGAAAGCAGGGTAGTTCAGCCCCAGCATTTT

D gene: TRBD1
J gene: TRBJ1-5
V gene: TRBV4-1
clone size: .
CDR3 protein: CASSQVGTVNQPQHF
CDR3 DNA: TGCGCCAGCAGCCAAGTGGGGACAGTCAATCAGCCCCAGCATTTT

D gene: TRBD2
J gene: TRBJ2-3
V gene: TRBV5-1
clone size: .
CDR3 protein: CASSLVSGGKDTQYF
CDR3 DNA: TGCGCCAGCAGCTTGGTGAGCGGGGGGAAAGATACGCAGTATTTT

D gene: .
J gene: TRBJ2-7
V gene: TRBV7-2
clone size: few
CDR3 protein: CASSLSPSDAYEQYF
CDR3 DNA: TGTGCCAGCAGCTTAAGCCCTAGCGATGCCTACGAGCAGTACTTC

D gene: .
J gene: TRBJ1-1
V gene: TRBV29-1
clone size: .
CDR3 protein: CSVVAGGHEAFF
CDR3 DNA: TGCAGCGTTGTCGCAGGCGGGCATGAAGCTTTCTTT

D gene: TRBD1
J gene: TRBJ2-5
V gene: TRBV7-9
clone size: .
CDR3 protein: CASSYSGGAETQYF
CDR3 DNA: TGTGCCAGCAGCTACTCAGGGGGAGCAGAGACCCAGTACTTC

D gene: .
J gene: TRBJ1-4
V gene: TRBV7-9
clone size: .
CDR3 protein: CASSLAVGKLFF
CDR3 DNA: TGTGCCAGCAGCTTAGCCGTCGGAAAACTGTTTTTT

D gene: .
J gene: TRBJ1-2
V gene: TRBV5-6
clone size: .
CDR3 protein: CASSLNYGYPF
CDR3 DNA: TGTGCCAGCAGCTTGAACTATGGCTACCCCTTC

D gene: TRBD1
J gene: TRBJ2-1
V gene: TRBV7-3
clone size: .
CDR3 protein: CASSSYLGQGDNEQFF
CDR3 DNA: TGTGCCAGCAGCTCATACCTCGGACAGGGAGACAATGAGCAGTTCTTC

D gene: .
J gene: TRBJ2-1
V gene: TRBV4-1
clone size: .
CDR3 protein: CASSQGWQVGSYNEQFF
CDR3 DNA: TGCGCCAGCAGCCAAGGTTGGCAGGTTGGCTCCTACAATGAGCAGTTCTTC

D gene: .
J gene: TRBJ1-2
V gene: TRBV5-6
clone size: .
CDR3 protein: CASSPPLDDYGYTF
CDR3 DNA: TGTGCCAGCAGCCCCCCGCTAGATGACTATGGCTACACCTTC

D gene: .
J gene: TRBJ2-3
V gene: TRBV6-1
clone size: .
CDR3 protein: CASLWRTDTQYF
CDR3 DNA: TGTGCCAGCCTTTGGCGCACAGATACGCAGTATTTT

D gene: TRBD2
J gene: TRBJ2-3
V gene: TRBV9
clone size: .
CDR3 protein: CASSVAGEGTDTQYF
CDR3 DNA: TGTGCCAGCAGCGTAGCTGGGGAGGGGACAGATACGCAGTATTTT

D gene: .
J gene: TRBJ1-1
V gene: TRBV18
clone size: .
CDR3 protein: CASSPPGGGANTEAFF
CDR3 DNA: TGTGCCAGCTCACCACCGGGCGGGGGAGCGAACACTGAAGCTTTCTTT

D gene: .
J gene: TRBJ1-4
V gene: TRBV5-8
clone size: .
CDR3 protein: CASRLPGSPANEKLFF
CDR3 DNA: TGTGCCAGCAGATTACCAGGGTCCCCGGCTAATGAAAAACTGTTTTTT

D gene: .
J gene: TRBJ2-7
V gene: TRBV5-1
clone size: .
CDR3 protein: CASSSSGVPTYEQYF
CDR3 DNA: TGCGCCAGCAGCTCTTCCGGGGTCCCTACCTACGAGCAGTACTTC

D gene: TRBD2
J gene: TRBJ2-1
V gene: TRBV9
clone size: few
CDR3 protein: CASSVQAGEAQFF
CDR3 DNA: TGTGCCAGCAGCGTCCAAGCGGGAGAGGCGCAGTTCTTC

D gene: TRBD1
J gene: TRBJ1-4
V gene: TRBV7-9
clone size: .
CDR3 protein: CASSLAGGEKLFF
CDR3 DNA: TGTGCCAGCAGCTTGGCAGGGGGGGAAAAACTGTTTTTT

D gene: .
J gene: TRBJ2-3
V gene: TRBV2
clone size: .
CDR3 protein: CASSELRSGDTQYF
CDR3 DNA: TGTGCCAGCAGTGAATTAAGATCGGGGGATACGCAGTATTTT

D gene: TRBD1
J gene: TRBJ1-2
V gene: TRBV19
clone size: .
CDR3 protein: CASTFPGQKTYGYTF
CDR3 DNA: TGTGCCAGTACCTTCCCGGGACAGAAAACGTATGGCTACACCTTC

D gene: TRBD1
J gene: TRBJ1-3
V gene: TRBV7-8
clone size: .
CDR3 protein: CASSLAGTGGSNTIYF
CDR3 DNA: TGTGCCAGCAGCTTAGCCGGGACAGGGGGTAGTAACACCATATATTTT